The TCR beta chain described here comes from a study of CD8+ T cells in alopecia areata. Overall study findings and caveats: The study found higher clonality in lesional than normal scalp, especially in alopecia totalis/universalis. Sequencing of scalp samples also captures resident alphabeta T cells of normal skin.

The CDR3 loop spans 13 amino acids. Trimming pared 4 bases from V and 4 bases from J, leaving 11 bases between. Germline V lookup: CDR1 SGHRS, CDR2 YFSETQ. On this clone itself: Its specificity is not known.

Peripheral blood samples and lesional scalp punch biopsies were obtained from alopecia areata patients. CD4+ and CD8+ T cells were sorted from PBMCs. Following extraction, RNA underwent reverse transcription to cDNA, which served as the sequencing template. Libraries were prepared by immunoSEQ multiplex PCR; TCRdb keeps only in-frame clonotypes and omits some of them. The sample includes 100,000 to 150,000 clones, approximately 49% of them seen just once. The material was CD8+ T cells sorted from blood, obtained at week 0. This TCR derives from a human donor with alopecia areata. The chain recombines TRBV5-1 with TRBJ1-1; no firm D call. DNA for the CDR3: TGCGCCAGCAGCCTGTGGACGGCCACTGAAGCTTTCTTT. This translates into CASSLWTATEAFF.